This entry concerns a single TCR beta chain. The data are from a study of neoadjuvant nivolumab and ipilimumab in lung cancer. The germline V gene has CDR1 MNHNY and CDR2 SVGAGI (reference sequence). Trimming stripped 6 bases from V and 9 bases from J, with 12 bases between. The CDR3 contains 12 residues. The table came from immunoSEQ multiplex PCR; TCRdb's copy has only in-frame clones and leaves some out. The table shows about 20,000 clones, with around 87% occurring only once. The V call is TRBV6-6, the J call TRBJ2-1; D gene uncertain. The sequences come from peripheral blood, collected before neoadjuvant nivolumab, alone or with ipilimumab. This sequence was found in an adult with non-small cell lung cancer. This CDR3 reads CASSLVGSEQFF. CDR3 DNA sequence: TGTGCCAGCAGCCTGGTAGGGTCTGAGCAGTTCTTC.